A single sample gave rise to the 27 T cell receptor beta chains below, sequenced in a study of cytomegalovirus exposure and HLA in healthy donors. Both 60 Vbeta primers and 13 Jbeta primers went into the PCR. Some clones are missing from TCRdb's copy, which holds only in-frame ones; the method was immunoSEQ multiplex PCR. In total, the table holds over 90,000 clones. The sequencing sample was made of PBMCs. The receptors were sampled from a man aged 40-49 years in good health and CMV-seronegative.

The chain couples TRBV5-6 to TRBJ2-4; tentatively, D is TRBD2 (6 bases). With 1 base removed from V and 7 bases from J, the gap between germline ends came to 15 bases. The CDR3 extends over 15 amino acids. Looked up from germline, CDR1 is SGHDT and CDR2 is YYEEEE. CDR3 residues: CASSLPEGTSNIQYF. For the CDR3, the DNA is TGTGCCAGCAGCTTGCCGGAAGGGACTTCGAACATTCAGTACTTC.

The chain recombines TRBV18 with TRBJ2-7, with 8 bases matching TRBD1. The ends lost 2 bases at V and 1 base at J; junction bases unmatched: 4. The CDR3 loop spans 15 amino acids. CDR1 and CDR2 (germline): KGHSH, LQKENI. CDR3 DNA sequence: TGTGCCAGCTCACCAGGGACAGGAACTTCCTACGAGCAGTACTTC. Translating gives CASSPGTGTSYEQYF.

The V gene is TRBV2, the J gene TRBJ2-1; TRBD2 aligns across 12 bases. The CDR3 is 15 residues long. The ends lost 4 bases at V and 7 bases at J; junction bases unmatched: 5. Germline CDR1 and CDR2: SNHLY and FYNNEI. The CDR3 region is CASSVGLAGFNEQFF. CDR3 nucleotide sequence: TGTGCCAGCAGTGTCGGACTAGCGGGGTTTAATGAGCAGTTCTTC.

The chain is built from TRBV4-3 and TRBJ1-2; D unclear. CDR3 length: 14 amino acids. Trimming removed 1 base at V and 6 bases at J, with 12 bases between. Germline assignment: CDR1 LGHNA and CDR2 YSLEER. The CDR3 protein is CASSQVQQPNGYTF. The DNA of the CDR3 is TGCGCCAGCAGCCAAGTACAACAGCCCAATGGCTACACCTTC.

The chain uses TRBV13 and TRBJ2-3; TRBD2 aligns across 7 bases. This CDR3 has 15 residues. Germline V gene sequence: CDR1 PRHDT, CDR2 FYEKMQ (reference sequence). Trimming at V came to 3 bases and at J to 8 bases, leaving 11 bases not matched to a gene. The CDR3 is CASSFRSGVGGTQYF. The CDR3 region has the DNA TGTGCCAGCAGCTTCCGAAGCGGGGTAGGAGGTACGCAGTATTTT.

The CDR3 sequence: CASSLALTGGSTDTQYF. In DNA, the CDR3 is TGTGCCAGCAGCTTAGCGTTAACGGGGGGATCCACAGATACGCAGTATTTT. This chain connects TRBV7-2 to TRBJ2-3; 7 bases fit TRBD2. The CDR3 runs 17 residues. Per germline, CDR1 SGHTA and CDR2 FQGNSA. Trimming removed 0 bases from V and 2 bases from J; junction bases left unmatched: 8.

The chain uses TRBV7-9 and TRBJ2-7; 10 bases align to TRBD1. This CDR3 is 15 amino acids long. J gave up 4 bases and V 6 bases, and 9 bases lay outside the gene matches. CDR1 is SEHNR, CDR2 FQNEAQ, per germline (reference sequence). Here the CDR3 reads CASSPGQGVLYEQYF. CDR3 coding DNA: TGTGCCAGCAGTCCCGGACAGGGGGTTTTATACGAGCAGTACTTC.

Here the CDR3 reads CASSVDGGAVQETQYF. CDR3 coding DNA: TGTGCCAGCAGCGTAGACGGGGGGGCCGTCCAAGAGACCCAGTACTTC. The V call is TRBV9, the J call TRBJ2-5, with 8 bases lining up with TRBD2. This CDR3 is built from 16 residues. Per the germline V gene, CDR1 is SGDLS and CDR2 is YYNGEE. V lost 0 bases to trimming and J lost 1 base; unmatched junction nucleotides: 5.

This rearrangement joins TRBV27 to TRBJ1-2; 11 nucleotides agree with TRBD1. With V trimmed by 3 bases and J by 8 bases, 8 bases remained unmatched. Germline CDR1 is MNHEY and CDR2 is SMNVEV (reference sequence). This CDR3 is 15 amino acids long. Here the CDR3 reads CASSFWGQGDGGYTF. DNA for the CDR3: TGTGCCAGCAGTTTTTGGGGACAGGGGGATGGAGGCTACACCTTC.

This chain joins TRBV4-1 and TRBJ2-3; 9 bases are a match to TRBD2. The germline gives CDR1 MGHRA, CDR2 YSYEKL. V trimming: 3 bases; J trimming: 4 bases; junction bases outside the gene matches: 14. The CDR3 is 18 amino acids. The DNA of the CDR3 is TGCGCCAGCAGCCAGACCATGACTAGCGGAACTAGGGCAGATACGCAGTATTTT. This gives the protein CASSQTMTSGTRADTQYF.

The chain has TRBV19 and TRBJ2-5; the match to TRBD2 covers 10 bases. The length of the CDR3 is 16 residues. J gave up 2 bases and V 1 base, and 4 bases lay outside the gene matches. CDR1 is LNHDA, CDR2 SQIVND, per germline (reference sequence). CDR3 sequence reads: CASSIGVAGGQETQYF. For the CDR3, the DNA is TGTGCCAGTAGTATAGGGGTAGCGGGAGGACAAGAGACCCAGTACTTC.

V and J are TRBV7-9 and TRBJ2-5; 8 nucleotides align to TRBD2. The germline V gene encodes CDR1 SEHNR and CDR2 FQNEAQ (reference sequence). The CDR3 covers 17 residues. V shed 5 bases, J shed 2 bases, and the junction held 13 bases outside the gene matches. The CDR3, as DNA: TGTGCCAGCAGCCGGATTAGCGGGGCCGCCGGTCAAGAGACCCAGTACTTC. This encodes CASSRISGAAGQETQYF.

CDR3 residues: CASSQRDRASYNSPLHF. The DNA of the CDR3 is TGCGCCAGCAGCCAAAGGGACAGAGCCTCCTATAATTCACCCCTCCACTTT. The V gene is TRBV4-3, the J gene TRBJ1-6, with TRBD1 matching 7 bases. The CDR3 covers 17 residues. CDR1 is LGHNA and CDR2 is YSLEER in the germline V gene. With 2 bases clipped from V and 0 bases from J, the junction kept 4 bases outside the gene matches.

This sequence joins TRBV5-1 and TRBJ2-7; D is possibly TRBD1 (5 bases). Germline values: CDR1 SGHRS, CDR2 YFSETQ. Trimming took off 4 bases at V and 0 bases at J, with 8 bases between the two ends. This CDR3 has 13 residues. The CDR3 region has the DNA TGCGCCAGCAGCGCGGACAACTCCTACGAGCAGTACTTC. As protein: CASSADNSYEQYF.

This rearrangement joins TRBV6-4 to TRBJ2-1; possibly TRBD2 for D (5 bases). The CDR3 runs 14 residues. Between the trimmed V and J ends, which lost 2 bases and 9 bases, there was a span of 14 bases. The germline gives CDR1 MRHNA, CDR2 SNTAGT. The CDR3 sequence: CASSDLSGEGEQFF. CDR3 DNA: TGTGCCAGCAGTGACCTCTCCGGCGAGGGTGAGCAGTTCTTC.

J is TRBJ2-7 and V is TRBV6-5; 7 positions match TRBD2. Per germline, CDR1 MNHEY and CDR2 SVGAGI. The CDR3 is 13 residues long. The J segment lost 7 bases and the V segment lost 3 bases, leaving 6 bases of the junction unmatched. In DNA form, the CDR3 reads TGTGCCAGCAGTTATGTAACGGGGGGAGAGCAGTACTTC. Protein product: CASSYVTGGEQYF.

V and J are TRBV5-1 and TRBJ2-3, with a tentative D call TRBD2 (7 bases). Trimming pared 4 bases from V and 3 bases from J, leaving 18 bases between. The CDR3 has 16 amino acids. The germline CDR1 and CDR2 sequences are SGHRS and YFSETQ. The CDR3: CASSLARGGGTDTQYF. The CDR3 DNA reads as TGCGCCAGCAGCCTCGCGAGGGGGGGCGGGACAGATACGCAGTATTTT.

This chain uses TRBV9 with TRBJ2-5, with 7 positions matching TRBD1. Germline CDR1 SGDLS, CDR2 YYNGEE. The CDR3 is 14 residues long. With 3 bases clipped from V and 5 bases from J, the junction kept 7 bases outside the gene matches. This chain's CDR3 is CASSAPGTVETQYF. In DNA form, the CDR3 reads TGTGCCAGCAGCGCCCCGGGGACAGTTGAGACCCAGTACTTC.

J is TRBJ2-2 and V is TRBV4-3; 7 bases match TRBD1. The CDR3 sequence is 14 residues long. Germline V gene lookup returns CDR1 LGHNA and CDR2 YSLEER. The V segment lost 6 bases and the J segment 1 base; nucleotides outside the gene matches: 2. This chain's CDR3 is CASRRQGNTGELFF. The CDR3, as DNA: TGCGCCAGCAGGAGACAGGGGAACACCGGGGAGCTGTTTTTT.

The J gene is TRBJ2-7, the V gene TRBV11-2; 7 nucleotides align to TRBD1. This CDR3 is 14 amino acids long. V lost 6 bases to trimming and J lost 2 bases; unmatched junction nucleotides: 7. Germline V lookup: CDR1 SGHAT, CDR2 FQNNGV. CDR3 bases: TGTGCCAGCAGTCAACCGGGACAGACCTACGAGCAGTACTTC. Its translation: CASSQPGQTYEQYF.

The V and J genes are TRBV6-1 and TRBJ2-7; TRBD2 matches at 8 bases. The CDR3 spans 14 residues. The V segment lost 3 bases and the J segment 4 bases; nucleotides outside the gene matches: 5. Germline V gene data show CDR1 as MNHNS and CDR2 as SASEGT. CDR3 residues: CASSDGGLGYEQYF. The CDR3, as DNA: TGTGCCAGCAGTGATGGGGGACTAGGATACGAGCAGTACTTC.

This chain joins TRBV19 and TRBJ2-5, with D maybe TRBD2 (7 bases). The DNA end favors TRBJ2-7, so the J call may be wrong. Germline V gives CDR1 LNHDA, CDR2 SQIVND (reference sequence). There are 14 residues in the CDR3. The CDR3 sequence is CASSRWGGPYEQYF. The DNA for the CDR3 is TGTGCCAGTAGTCGATGGGGGGGGCCCTACGAGCAGTACTTC.

The genes are TRBV18 and TRBJ2-2; 8 bases fit TRBD1. V trimming: 3 bases; J trimming: 5 bases; junction bases outside the gene matches: 11. The germline V gene encodes CDR1 KGHSH and CDR2 LQKENI. The CDR3 contains 17 residues. The DNA for the CDR3 is TGTGCCAGCTCACCTCGCCCGGGACAGGTAATAACCGGGGAGCTGTTTTTT. Translating it yields CASSPRPGQVITGELFF.

The rearrangement links TRBV28 to TRBJ2-7; 7 nucleotides match TRBD1. This CDR3 is 14 amino acids long. In germline, CDR1 is MDHEN, CDR2 SYDVKM. V dropped 3 bases and J dropped 2; count of bases not matched to a gene: 4. CDR3 in amino acids: CASSFGQAAYEQYF. The CDR3 DNA sequence: TGTGCCAGCAGTTTTGGACAGGCGGCCTACGAGCAGTACTTC.

This chain links TRBV19 with TRBJ1-1; TRBD1 agrees at 9 bases. The CDR3 contains 14 residues. CDR1 and CDR2 (germline): LNHDA, SQIVND (reference sequence). Germline trimming cut 5 bases from V and 5 bases from J; bases unmatched to any gene: 6. The CDR3, as DNA: TGTGCCAGTAGTGTAGGACAGGGGTGGACTGAAGCTTTCTTT. Protein sequence: CASSVGQGWTEAFF.

J is TRBJ1-2 and V is TRBV4-1, with D unclear. Germline V CDR1 and CDR2: MGHRA, YSYEKL. Between the trimmed V and J ends, which lost 0 bases and 0 bases, there was a span of 17 bases. The CDR3 runs to 18 residues. The CDR3 is CASSQDLPRTGANYGYTF. The CDR3 region has the DNA TGCGCCAGCAGCCAAGACCTACCTCGGACCGGGGCTAACTATGGCTACACCTTC.

The chain combines TRBV5-1 with TRBJ2-5; weak D call: TRBD2 (6 bases). Germline loops: CDR1 SGHRS, CDR2 YFSETQ. The CDR3 is made up of 14 amino acids. The V and J ends lost 0 bases and 7 bases respectively, with 13 bases between them. CDR3 amino acids: CASSLVGGFGTQYF. The CDR3 DNA reads as TGCGCCAGCAGCTTGGTTGGGGGGTTTGGGACCCAGTACTTC.